Listed below are T cell receptor beta chains from one sample, sequenced in a study of blood T cell repertoires in COVID-19. Here immunoSEQ multiplex PCR was the method, and the copy in TCRdb shows in-frame clones only, minus some. The sample has 80,000 or so clones, about 82% seen once. Sequences were obtained from peripheral blood. The receptors come from a woman of 80 years or more with acute or convalescent COVID-19. Each CDR3 is given with its conserved first and last residue.

TRBV29-1	TRBJ1-2	CSVPGQAQLGGYTF
TRBV19	TRBJ2-5	CASTNRTSGGGTRAETQYF
TRBV28	TRBJ2-5	CASSTPGQGQETQYF
TRBV2	TRBJ1-5	CASKGAALNQPQHF
TRBV5-4	TRBJ2-1	CASSLDPSGGQQFF
TRBV9	TRBJ1-1	CASSPLTEAFF
TRBV3-1/TRBV3-2	TRBJ1-5	CASSQDWPGNQPQHF
TRBV5-5	TRBJ1-5	CASRAGAAGGNQPQHF
TRBV10-1	TRBJ1-2	CASSLDSNYGYTF
TRBV30	TRBJ2-5	CAWSQDQETQYF
TRBV7-2	TRBJ2-1	CASSIRQGIEQFF
TRBV19	TRBJ1-2	CASSKAGQRNNYGYTF
TRBV2	TRBJ2-2	CASSEGQNTGELFF
TRBV7-6	TRBJ1-2	CASSLGSGGGYTF
TRBV19	TRBJ2-7	CASTPTHRSEQYF
TRBV5-6	TRBJ1-1	CASTWEGFVTEAFF
TRBV18	TRBJ2-5	CASSPTGPKETQYF
TRBV9	TRBJ2-5	CASSVGTSGDLETQYF
TRBV21-1	TRBJ2-5	CASSKALITERGGKETQYF
TRBV2	TRBJ1-1	CASNDRRNTEAFF
TRBV6-5	TRBJ2-2	CASSLTSANTGELFF
TRBV6-1	TRBJ2-6	CASSESGSGANVLTF
TRBV6-5	TRBJ1-3	CASSYGHSGNTIYF
TRBV6-1	TRBJ2-7	CASSEGTGGIKQYF
TRBV5-4	TRBJ2-2	CASSLTLNTGELFF
TRBV11-2	TRBJ2-1	CASSLDGRGLNEQFF
TRBV29-1	TRBJ2-7	CSGRTTNSYEQYF
TRBV10-2	TRBJ2-3	CASSEASGGPTDTQYF
TRBV10-1	TRBJ2-5	CASSESAGRETQYF
TRBV11-3	TRBJ2-1	CASSPLGGLRGGLNEQFF
TRBV2	TRBJ1-2	CASSEVEGKGYTF
TRBV12-3/TRBV12-4	TRBJ1-6	CASSLGQLTPLHF
TRBV5-1	TRBJ1-2	CASSLEQGVNYGYTF
TRBV11-3	TRBJ2-3	CASSLTGPDTQYF
TRBV27	TRBJ2-3	CASSLTSTDTQYF
TRBV6-1	TRBJ1-1	CASSETGDEAFF
TRBV19	TRBJ1-5	CASNYINQPQHF